Detailed here is one TCR beta chain. The length of the CDR3 is 13 residues. Trimming cost V 4 bases and J 1 base, with 8 bases left between them. From germline, CDR1 is LNHDA and CDR2 SQIVND (reference sequence). The data stem from a study of PD-L1 blockade in urothelial cancer. Sequencing used immunoSEQ multiplex PCR; TCRdb keeps in-frame clones, though not all of them. The top ten clones hold approximately 9.5% of a sample with roughly 84,000 clones, 82% of them seen once. The chain recombines TRBV19 with TRBJ2-7, with D perhaps TRBD1 (6 bases). The specimen comprised PBMCs, sampled around atezolizumab (anti-PD-L1) treatment. This receptor was identified in a man aged 65-85 years with urothelial cancer. Here the CDR3 DNA reads TGTGCCAGTAGTAGAGGACAGTCCTACGAGCAGTACTTC. Its protein is CASSRGQSYEQYF.